The 18 T cell receptor beta chains below were found in one sample sequenced in a study of blood T cell repertoires in COVID-19. Some clones are missing from TCRdb's copy, which holds only in-frame ones; the method was immunoSEQ multiplex PCR. The sample records about 170,000 clones, more than 70% being singletons. Sample: peripheral blood. These TCRs come from a man aged 50-60 years who had recovered from COVID-19.

This chain joins TRBV5-1 and TRBJ2-1; 12 bases fit TRBD1. There are 15 residues in the CDR3. After removal of 0 bases from V and 8 bases from J, the junction contained 3 bases not matched to a gene. The germline V gene encodes CDR1 SGHRS and CDR2 YFSETQ. CDR3 loop: CASSLVGTGGHEQFF. The CDR3 DNA is TGCGCCAGCAGCTTGGTTGGGACAGGGGGCCATGAGCAGTTCTTC.

This chain links TRBV4-3 with TRBJ2-1, with unresolved D. V lost 0 bases and J lost 6, with 12 bases in between. CDR1 is LGHNA, CDR2 YSLEER, per germline. The CDR3 runs to 15 residues. The CDR3 coding sequence is TGCGCCAGCAGCCAAGAATGGCGGAGACCCAATGAGCAGTTCTTC. Its translation: CASSQEWRRPNEQFF.

The gene calls are TRBV12-5 and TRBJ2-1; 7 nucleotides agree with TRBD2. This CDR3 spans 17 amino acids. Germline CDR1 is LGHNT and CDR2 is FRNRAP. V lost 1 base to trimming and J lost 0 bases; unmatched junction nucleotides: 6. The CDR3 nucleotides read TGTGCTAGTGGTTTGGCACTAGCGCCGAGCTCCTACAATGAGCAGTTCTTC. Its translation: CASGLALAPSSYNEQFF.

The chain uses TRBV5-1 and TRBJ2-1; a weak D match, TRBD2 (5 bases). Trimming left V 0 bases short and J 0 bases short, with 7 bases between. Germline assignment: CDR1 SGHRS and CDR2 YFSETQ. The length of the CDR3 is 15 residues. The CDR3 nucleotides are TGCGCCAGCAGCTTGGATGGGAGCTCCTACAATGAGCAGTTCTTC. Residues: CASSLDGSSYNEQFF.

This chain links TRBV6-2 or TRBV6-3 with TRBJ2-2; TRBD2 might be the D (6 bases). The length of the CDR3 is 15 residues. V dropped 6 bases and J dropped 7 bases, with 18 bases sitting between them. Germline V lookup: CDR1 MNHEY, CDR2 SVGEGT. The CDR3 DNA reads as TGTGCCAGCAGCCGGACTACAGGCTTAGGCGGGGAGCTGTTTTTT. Translation gives CASSRTTGLGGELFF.

This clone was counted a single time. CDR3 sequence (DNA): TGTGCCTGGAGTGTACTTCAGGGTTCGTGGTTCTTC. Translated: CAWSVLQGSWFF. The V and J genes are TRBV30 and TRBJ2-1, with D possibly TRBD1 on 5 matching bases. V lost 0 bases, J lost 15 bases, and 15 bases lay in between. Germline V gene lookup returns CDR1 GTSNPN and CDR2 SVGIG (reference sequence). The CDR3 is made up of 12 amino acids.

The chain is built from TRBV5-1 and TRBJ2-7, with 9 bases identical to TRBD1. The CDR3 is 15 amino acids. Germline V gives CDR1 SGHRS, CDR2 YFSETQ. V trimming: 4 bases; J trimming: 5 bases; junction bases outside the gene matches: 10. CDR3 nucleotides: TGCGCCAGCAGCGCCCGGGACAGGGTAGGGGACGAGCAGTACTTC. It is translated as CASSARDRVGDEQYF. The full variable domain, rest sourced from reference TRBV5-1 and TRBJ2-7, is KAGVTQTPRYLIKTRGQQVTLSCSPISGHRSVSWYQQTPGQGLQFLFEYFSETQRNKGNFPGRFSGRQFSNSRSEMNVSTLELGDSALYLCASSARDRVGDEQYFGPGTRLTVT.

This clone was recorded many times. The rearrangement links TRBV4-3 to TRBJ1-6, with D maybe TRBD1 (6 bases). Deletions cut 6 bases from V and 0 bases from J, with 12 bases between. The CDR3 is made up of 16 amino acids. Germline loops: CDR1 LGHNA, CDR2 YSLEER. The CDR3 coding sequence is TGCGCCAGCAGGGACAGACTAAGCTCCTATAATTCACCCCTCCACTTT. It yields the protein CASRDRLSSYNSPLHF.

The V gene is TRBV30, the J gene TRBJ2-7, with 9 bases that match TRBD1. Germline V gene data show CDR1 as GTSNPN and CDR2 as SVGIG (reference sequence). CDR3 length equals 12 residues. V shed 1 base and J 6 bases; nucleotides not matched to a gene: 1. The CDR3 region is CAWSGQGVEQYF. The CDR3 DNA sequence: TGTGCCTGGAGTGGACAGGGGGTCGAGCAGTACTTC.

The rearrangement joins TRBV5-1 to TRBJ2-7; 9 bases agree with TRBD1. This CDR3 comprises 15 residues. Trimming removed 2 bases from V and 1 base from J; junction bases left unmatched: 4. Germline-derived CDR1 and CDR2 are SGHRS and YFSETQ. The CDR3 loop reads CASSLGTGKSYEQYF. The CDR3, as DNA: TGCGCCAGCAGCTTAGGGACAGGGAAATCCTACGAGCAGTACTTC.

A few counts support this clone. This sequence joins TRBV6-2 or TRBV6-3 and TRBJ2-1, with D unclear. Germline CDR1 reads MNHEY; CDR2 reads SVGEGT. The CDR3 runs 13 residues. V was trimmed by 6 bases and J by 6 bases, leaving 12 bases between them. DNA of the CDR3: TGTGCCAGCAGCAACGCACTACGCAATGAGCAGTTCTTC. Its protein product is CASSNALRNEQFF.

The rearrangement uses TRBV2 and TRBJ1-6; D remains unclear. Looked up from germline, CDR1 is SNHLY and CDR2 is FYNNEI. The CDR3 runs to 12 residues. The V and J ends lost 6 bases and 7 bases respectively, with 7 bases between them. The CDR3: CASRSTNSPLHF. The CDR3 bases are TGTGCCAGCAGATCTACGAATTCACCCCTCCACTTT.

In nucleotides, the CDR3 is TGTGCCAGCAGCAACGCCGGGACTACCCCTGGAGAGCAGTACTTC. As protein: CASSNAGTTPGEQYF. The V call is TRBV7-2, the J call TRBJ2-7; TRBD2 matches at 7 bases. From germline, CDR1 is SGHTA and CDR2 FQGNSA. V dropped 5 bases and J dropped 7; count of bases not matched to a gene: 14. CDR3 length: 15 residues.

The chain uses TRBV5-4 and TRBJ2-4; the match to TRBD2 covers 12 bases. The CDR3 totals 19 residues. Unmatched junction bases numbered 14, after V lost 4 bases and J lost 3 bases. Germline V gene sequence: CDR1 SGHNT, CDR2 YYREEE (reference sequence). This CDR3 is CASSLGTSGLGIGKNIQYF. CDR3 DNA: TGTGCCAGCAGCCTGGGGACTAGCGGGCTGGGGATAGGCAAAAACATTCAGTACTTC.

The chain combines TRBV4-3 with TRBJ1-6, with no clear D. Germline CDR1 and CDR2: LGHNA and YSLEER. The CDR3 totals 15 residues. With 4 bases removed from V and 0 bases from J, the gap between germline ends came to 7 bases. The CDR3 DNA is TGCGCCAGCAGCCCGGAGAGCTCCTATAATTCACCCCTCCACTTT. It specifies CASSPESSYNSPLHF.

The CDR3 region is CASRGRGPGYTF. CDR3 nucleotides: TGTGCCAGTAGGGGCAGGGGGCCAGGCTACACCTTC. This chain links TRBV19 with TRBJ1-2; TRBD1 agrees at 8 bases. In germline, CDR1 is LNHDA, CDR2 SQIVND (reference sequence). V dropped 6 bases and J dropped 8; count of bases not matched to a gene: 5. CDR3 length equals 12 residues.

Points on this clone: This CDR3 is also generated by other DNA sequences in the sample. The genes are TRBV19 and TRBJ1-1, with TRBD1 as a possible D gene (6 bases). This CDR3 has 13 amino acids. Germline V lookup: CDR1 LNHDA, CDR2 SQIVND (reference sequence). With 4 bases removed from V and 1 base from J, the gap between germline ends came to 7 bases. CDR3 sequence (DNA): TGTGCCAGTAGTACGACAGGGAACACTGAAGCTTTCTTT. The encoded protein is CASSTTGNTEAFF. The full variable domain, in which reference TRBV19 and TRBJ1-1 provide the parts outside the CDR3, is DGGITQSPKYLFRKEGQNVTLSCEQNLNHDAMYWYRQDPGQGLRLIYYSQIVNDFQKGDIAEGYSVSREKKESFPLTVTSAQKNPTAFYLCASSTTGNTEAFFGQGTRLTVV.

About this clone: The same CDR3 arises from other DNA sequences in this sample as well. The V gene is TRBV5-1, the J gene TRBJ1-1; D is uncertain. Germline CDR1 is SGHRS and CDR2 is YFSETQ. The CDR3 is made up of 13 amino acids. V was shortened by 0 bases and J by 1 base, with 4 bases between the two germline ends. DNA for the CDR3: TGCGCCAGCAGCTTGGCCGGGAACACTGAAGCTTTCTTT. Encoded protein: CASSLAGNTEAFF.